Described below is a single T cell receptor beta chain sequence and its context. Its antigen is still unknown. The source of the sample is a study of CD8+ T cells in alopecia areata. Study information: Treated patients were dosed with oral tofacitinib, taking 5 to 10 mg twice daily.

Investigators isolated RNA and reverse transcribed it into cDNA to act as the sequencing template. Sequencing used immunoSEQ multiplex PCR; TCRdb keeps in-frame clones, though not all of them. The sample yields about 120,000 clones, about 60% seen once. There are 13 residues in the CDR3. The V end was cut by 2 bases, the J end by 3 bases, with 10 bases between. Per germline, CDR1 SQVTM and CDR2 ANQGSEA. Treatment reported: oral pan-JAK inhibitor, 5-10 mg twice daily. It was from alopecia areata patients that lesional scalp punch biopsies and peripheral blood were collected. General study points: Scalp samples also contribute reads from the resident alphabeta T cells found in normal skin. The treated group had a single nonresponder, limiting CD8+ expansion-response conclusions.

Sample: CD8+ T cells sorted from blood, taken at week 24, from a patient treated with tofacitinib. This clonotype originated in a human donor with alopecia areata. The chain employs TRBV29-1 and TRBJ1-1, with a weak D call TRBD1 (6 bases). In DNA form, the CDR3 reads TGCAGCGTTGAAAACAGGGTAGACACTGAAGCTTTCTTT. Its translation is CSVENRVDTEAFF.